The clone carrying this T cell receptor (beta chain) was counted ten times or more. Its antigen is not identified. The data were taken from a study of prognosis after radiotherapy for stage I lung cancer. Study in general: Stage I non-small cell lung cancer patients were enrolled from April 2018 to early 2019. Findings of the study overall: Lower Shannon entropy values were found after stereotactic body radiation therapy in patients who developed distant metastases.

From genomic DNA, TCR beta CDR3 was amplified by two-round multiplex PCR. Primers (each specific to one TRBV or TRBJ gene) were used in first-round PCR. TCRdb reanalysed the multiplex PCR reads using MiXCR and keeps one entry per CDR3 protein. The sample lists tens of thousands of distinct CDR3 sequences; roughly 46% were seen once. The sample here was PBMCs, taken before or after stereotactic body radiation therapy (not recorded which). This TCR was recovered from a donor aged 50 or older with non-small cell lung cancer.

The CDR3 bases are TGTGCCAGCAGCGTGACTAGTATAATTTCGAATGAGCAGTTCTTC. It is translated as CASSVTSIISNEQFF. The chain carries TRBV9 and TRBJ2-1, with a tentative D call TRBD2 (6 bases). This CDR3 is built from 15 residues. Germline V gives CDR1 SGDLS, CDR2 YYNGEE. V was trimmed by 2 bases and J by 7 bases, leaving 16 bases between them.